This TCR beta chain was identified during a study of beta chain features in type 1 diabetes. Across the whole study: Patients and healthy donors were similar in age, gender and cell yields.

The whole isolated RNA underwent reverse transcription, so sequencing captured expressed TCRB transcripts. TCRdb's table, derived via immunoSEQ multiplex PCR, lists solely in-frame clones and lacks some. Of about 160,000 clones listed, approximately 9% are singletons. Germline V gene data show CDR1 as SGHTS and CDR2 as YDEGEE. Trimming took off 4 bases at V and 1 base at J, with 11 bases between the two ends. This CDR3 has 14 amino acids. Turning to this clone: As yet, its antigen is unknown.

Study-level results: Within each of all four CD4+ subsets, Type 1 diabetes patients had TCRB CDR3s that were moderately but significantly shorter. Whether HLA type affects TCRB rearrangement stayed undetermined in the present work.

The chain links TRBV5-8 to TRBJ2-5; D may be TRBD1 (6 bases). Sequencing input: central memory CD4+ T cells from blood. This TCR was sampled from a woman aged 18-29 years with type 1 diabetes. CDR3 coding DNA: TGTGCCAGCAGCCCGAAACAGGGCCAAGAGACCCAGTACTTC. Protein sequence: CASSPKQGQETQYF.